A single sample is the source of the 28 T cell receptor beta chains below, sequenced in a study of cytomegalovirus exposure and HLA in healthy donors. Use of 60 Vbeta and 13 Jbeta primers characterized the PCR. Some clones are missing from TCRdb's copy, which holds only in-frame ones; the method was immunoSEQ multiplex PCR. This sample has 200,000 to 250,000 clones, with 65% to 85% found just once. Sequencing was performed on PBMCs. The receptors derive from a boy between 2 and 10 years old in good health and CMV-seronegative.

This clone was observed a handful of times. The chain carries TRBV27 and TRBJ1-4; D is uncertain. The CDR3 runs 15 residues. The germline V gene encodes CDR1 MNHEY and CDR2 SMNVEV (reference sequence). Trimming pared 4 bases from V and 0 bases from J, leaving 9 bases between. For the CDR3, the DNA is TGTGCCAGCAGTTCGTACACCGCAACTAATGAAAAACTGTTTTTT. It yields the protein CASSSYTATNEKLFF.

V gene TRBV19 combines with J gene TRBJ2-1, with D maybe TRBD2 (6 bases). The CDR3 loop spans 14 amino acids. Germline V gene lookup returns CDR1 LNHDA and CDR2 SQIVND (reference sequence). Trimming removed 5 bases from V and 4 bases from J, with 12 bases in between. The CDR3 loop is CASSVIGSYNEQFF. The CDR3 DNA reads TGTGCCAGTAGTGTAATCGGGAGTTACAATGAGCAGTTCTTC.

The chain is built from TRBV11-2 and TRBJ2-5; D unresolved. CDR3 length: 13 residues. Trimming cost V 2 bases and J 5 bases, with 9 bases left between them. The germline gives CDR1 SGHAT, CDR2 FQNNGV. CDR3 region: CASSLPLLETQYF. The CDR3 nucleotides are TGTGCCAGCAGCTTACCCCTACTGGAGACCCAGTACTTC.

V is TRBV5-1 and J is TRBJ2-5, with D possibly TRBD2 on 6 matching bases. The CDR3 is made up of 16 amino acids. Germline V lookup: CDR1 SGHRS, CDR2 YFSETQ. Trimming removed 1 base at V and 3 bases at J, with 16 bases between. The CDR3 here is CASSLNPGLKEETQYF. The CDR3 bases are TGCGCCAGCAGCTTGAACCCGGGACTTAAAGAAGAGACCCAGTACTTC.

This sequence joins TRBV7-3 and TRBJ2-3; 16 bases line up with TRBD2. CDR1 and CDR2 (germline): SGHTA, FQGTGA. V shed 5 bases and J 4 bases; nucleotides not matched to a gene: 6. This CDR3 comprises 17 residues. The CDR3 here is CASSPTGLAGGADTQYF. CDR3 sequence (DNA): TGTGCCAGCAGCCCCACGGGACTAGCGGGGGGGGCAGATACGCAGTATTTT. Supplemented by reference TRBV7-3 and TRBJ2-3, the full variable domain reads GAGVSQTPSNKVTEKGKYVELRCDPISGHTALYWYRQSLGQGPEFLIYFQGTGAADDSGLPNDRFFAVRPEGSVSTLKIQRTERGDSAVYLCASSPTGLAGGADTQYFGPGTRLTVL.

This clone was observed a single time. The chain recombines TRBV27 with TRBJ2-1; tentative D call: TRBD2 (6 bases). CDR1 is MNHEY, CDR2 SMNVEV, per germline (reference sequence). V lost 6 bases and J lost 3, with 12 bases in between. This CDR3 region has 14 residues. The CDR3 spells CASRRLARYNEQFF. CDR3 DNA: TGTGCCAGCAGGCGCCTAGCGCGCTACAATGAGCAGTTCTTC.

This clone was found a few times. This chain links TRBV30 with TRBJ1-1; TRBD1 matches at 7 bases. Germline V lookup: CDR1 GTSNPN, CDR2 SVGIG (reference sequence). The CDR3 runs 13 residues. Germline trimming cut 5 bases from V and 3 bases from J; bases unmatched to any gene: 6. CDR3 region: CAWLQGMDTEAFF. The CDR3 nucleotides are TGTGCCTGGTTACAGGGGATGGACACTGAAGCTTTCTTT.

This clone was counted between two and nine times. The chain combines TRBV6-1 with TRBJ2-7; 9 nucleotides match TRBD2. From germline, CDR1 is MNHNS and CDR2 SASEGT. Trimming took 0 bases from V and 6 from J; bases not matched to a gene: 15. This CDR3 contains 18 residues. In nucleotides, the CDR3 is TGTGCCAGCAGTGAAGCGCCCCTAGCGGGACTAGGGTTTGCCGAGCAGTACTTC. As protein: CASSEAPLAGLGFAEQYF.

The rearrangement uses TRBV5-1 and TRBJ2-1; unclear D gene. This CDR3 contains 18 residues. V was shortened by 0 bases and J by 0 bases, with 16 bases between the two germline ends. CDR1 SGHRS and CDR2 YFSETQ come from the germline V gene. The DNA for the CDR3 is TGCGCCAGCAGCTTGGCCCAGAAGACACTCAGCTCCTACAATGAGCAGTTCTTC. This encodes CASSLAQKTLSSYNEQFF.

The chain carries TRBV19 and TRBJ2-1; 7 nucleotides line up with TRBD2. Germline V CDR1 and CDR2: LNHDA, SQIVND (reference sequence). The CDR3 sequence is 16 residues long. Trimming took 2 bases from V and 1 from J; bases not matched to a gene: 5. This CDR3 is CASSIPSSGSYNEQFF. CDR3 nucleotides: TGTGCCAGTAGTATACCCTCTAGCGGATCCTACAATGAGCAGTTCTTC.

The chain carries TRBV5-1 and TRBJ2-5; 11 positions match TRBD2. Unmatched junction bases numbered 5, after V lost 2 bases and J lost 2 bases. Germline assignment: CDR1 SGHRS and CDR2 YFSETQ. This CDR3 has 16 amino acids. The CDR3 spells CASSFTGTSGQETQYF. CDR3 DNA: TGCGCCAGCAGCTTCACCGGGACTAGCGGTCAAGAGACCCAGTACTTC.

The chain employs TRBV15 and TRBJ1-3; a possible D gene is TRBD1 (5 bases). Germline CDR1 reads LNHNV; CDR2 reads YYDKDF (reference sequence). Trimming left V 0 bases short and J 2 bases short, with 8 bases between. The CDR3 covers 15 residues. The CDR3 sequence: CATSRERGTGNTIYF. In nucleotides, the CDR3 is TGTGCCACCAGCAGAGAAAGGGGAACTGGAAACACCATATATTTT.

The rearrangement uses TRBV6-1 and TRBJ2-7; D might be TRBD1 (5 bases). CDR1 MNHNS and CDR2 SASEGT come from the germline V gene. The CDR3 is 14 residues long. V was cut by 9 bases and J by 4 bases, with 19 bases left in between. CDR3 DNA sequence: TGTGCCAGTTCCGACAGTTCGGGTCTGTACGAGCAGTACTTC. As protein: CASSDSSGLYEQYF.

The J gene is TRBJ1-1, the V gene TRBV2; no reliable D call. The germline gives CDR1 SNHLY, CDR2 FYNNEI. The CDR3 has 11 residues. V lost 3 bases, J lost 7 bases, and 6 bases lay in between. The CDR3 protein is CASSDRNEAFF. The CDR3 nucleotides are TGTGCCAGCAGTGACAGGAATGAAGCTTTCTTT.

This clone was seen a handful of times. Other DNA variants within this sample encode the same CDR3. The rearrangement joins TRBV9 to TRBJ2-3; D ambiguous. V lost 2 bases and J 5 bases, leaving 6 bases between the germline ends. The CDR3 is 12 amino acids. CDR1 is SGDLS, CDR2 YYNGEE, per germline. CDR3 bases: TGTGCCAGCAGCGTCTTTCTAGATACGCAGTATTTT. Amino acids: CASSVFLDTQYF. Combining the CDR3 with reference TRBV9 and TRBJ2-3 gives the whole variable domain DSGVTQTPKHLITATGQRVTLRCSPRSGDLSVYWYQQSLDQGLQFLIQYYNGEERAKGNILERFSAQQFPDLHSELNLSSLELGDSALYFCASSVFLDTQYFGPGTRLTVL.

The chain combines TRBV29-1 with TRBJ2-5; 14 bases agree with TRBD2. There are 16 residues in the CDR3. With 7 bases clipped from V and 2 bases from J, the junction kept 9 bases outside the gene matches. Germline CDR1 and CDR2: SQVTM and ANQGSEA. CDR3 sequence: CSGGLAGAVGQETQYF. The CDR3, as DNA: TGCAGCGGGGGACTAGCGGGGGCAGTGGGTCAAGAGACCCAGTACTTC.

The chain carries TRBV5-6 and TRBJ2-7; D may match TRBD1 or TRBD2 (6 bases each). Trimming took 4 bases from V and 2 from J, leaving 10 bases between them. Germline CDR1 and CDR2: SGHDT and YYEEEE. The CDR3 is 13 residues long. The CDR3 region is CASSLGGPYEQYF. The DNA for the CDR3 is TGTGCCAGCAGCCTGGGGGGCCCCTACGAGCAGTACTTC.

The chain employs TRBV29-1 and TRBJ2-7; tentative D call: TRBD2 (6 bases). Between the trimmed V and J ends, which lost 5 bases and 0 bases, there was a span of 14 bases. This CDR3 is built from 14 residues. CDR1 and CDR2 from the germline V gene are SQVTM and ANQGSEA. This CDR3 reads CSVLPGLNSYEQYF. As DNA, the CDR3 is TGCAGCGTTCTCCCGGGACTCAACTCCTACGAGCAGTACTTC.

V is TRBV6-4 and J is TRBJ2-1, with D tentatively TRBD1 (5 bases). V was pared by 0 bases and J by 0 bases, with 9 bases between. From germline, CDR1 is MRHNA and CDR2 SNTAGT. This CDR3 is 16 amino acids long. The CDR3 bases are TGTGCCAGCAGTGACTCGTCCAGGGCCTCCTACAATGAGCAGTTCTTC. This translates into CASSDSSRASYNEQFF.

J is TRBJ1-1 and V is TRBV5-6; no firm D call. Germline CDR1 and CDR2: SGHDT and YYEEEE. CDR3 length: 15 residues. Trimming stripped 1 base from V and 0 bases from J, with 10 bases between. Written as DNA, the CDR3 is TGTGCCAGCAGCTTGTCCCCGGGTATGAACACTGAAGCTTTCTTT. Its translation is CASSLSPGMNTEAFF.

The V gene is TRBV6-4, the J gene TRBJ2-3; the match to TRBD2 covers 13 bases. Unmatched junction bases numbered 6, after V lost 5 bases and J lost 1 base. The CDR3 has 17 amino acids. Looked up from germline, CDR1 is MRHNA and CDR2 is SNTAGT. CDR3 sequence: CASSLLAGGPGTDTQYF. CDR3 nucleotides: TGTGCCAGCAGTTTACTAGCGGGGGGGCCTGGCACAGATACGCAGTATTTT.

The CDR3 spells CASSLGLPHDDEQFF. The CDR3 bases are TGTGCCAGCAGCTTAGGACTACCCCACGACGATGAGCAGTTCTTC. The chain employs TRBV7-3 and TRBJ2-1, with D possibly matching TRBD2 (6 bases). This CDR3 spans 15 amino acids. Trimming removed 2 bases at V and 8 bases at J, with 16 bases between. The germline V gene encodes CDR1 SGHTA and CDR2 FQGTGA.

J is TRBJ1-2 and V is TRBV7-6; TRBD1 matches at 7 bases. CDR1 is SGHVS and CDR2 is FNYEAQ in the germline V gene. CDR3 length: 15 residues. Germline trimming cut 4 bases from V and 3 bases from J; bases unmatched to any gene: 8. The CDR3 coding sequence is TGTGCCAGCAGCTCCCCGAAGACAGGGTACTATGGCTACACCTTC. Residues: CASSSPKTGYYGYTF.

The J gene is TRBJ2-7, the V gene TRBV19; TRBD1 matches 8 bases. The CDR3 length is 15 residues. Germline V gene data show CDR1 as LNHDA and CDR2 as SQIVND (reference sequence). V lost 9 bases and J lost 2; bases outside the gene matches: 12. In DNA, the CDR3 is TGTGCCAGCAGGGACGAAACAGGGGGGACCTACGAGCAGTACTTC. Its translation: CASRDETGGTYEQYF.

V and J are TRBV2 and TRBJ2-4; 9 positions match TRBD2. The CDR3 has 16 residues. CDR1 is SNHLY and CDR2 is FYNNEI in the germline V gene. V shed 4 bases and J 3 bases; nucleotides not matched to a gene: 7. CDR3 amino acids: CASSGGGRAVKNIQYF. DNA for the CDR3: TGTGCCAGCAGTGGAGGCGGGAGGGCTGTCAAAAACATTCAGTACTTC.

Here the CDR3 DNA reads TGTGCCAGCAGCCAAGGGAGGGGCCTCGGGGGCAATGAGCAGTTCTTC. Protein: CASSQGRGLGGNEQFF. The chain links TRBV4-2 to TRBJ2-1, with D possibly being TRBD2 (6 bases). V was cut by 1 base and J by 6 bases, with 16 bases left in between. CDR1 LGHNA and CDR2 YNFKEQ come from the germline V gene. The CDR3 is 16 residues long.

A single count supports this clone. This chain connects TRBV6-4 to TRBJ1-6; 9 positions agree with TRBD1. J gave up 10 bases and V 6 bases, and 10 bases lay outside the gene matches. The CDR3 is made up of 15 amino acids. Germline values: CDR1 MRHNA, CDR2 SNTAGT. This CDR3 reads CASSAQGAGRSPLHF. In DNA, the CDR3 is TGTGCCAGCAGCGCACAGGGGGCTGGTAGGTCACCCCTCCACTTT.

This sequence joins TRBV29-1 and TRBJ2-5; 11 bases match TRBD2. CDR1 is SQVTM and CDR2 is ANQGSEA in the germline V gene. Germline trimming cut 4 bases from V and 6 bases from J; bases unmatched to any gene: 4. The CDR3 loop spans 13 amino acids. CDR3 loop: CSVVLAGDQTQYF. The DNA of the CDR3 is TGCAGCGTTGTACTAGCGGGAGATCAGACCCAGTACTTC.